Listed below are T cell receptor beta chains from one sample, sequenced in a study of blood T cell repertoires in COVID-19. Profiled with immunoSEQ multiplex PCR; TCRdb holds only in-frame clones, not every one. The data contain 80,000 to 100,000 clones, over 70% of them seen just once; the ten biggest clones take up around 4.5%. The specimen was peripheral blood. The receptors were sampled from a man aged 55-75 years with acute or convalescent COVID-19. Each CDR3 is given with its conserved first and last residue.

V gene	J gene	CDR3 protein
TRBV9	TRBJ1-2	CASSPQGELYGYTF
TRBV29-1	TRBJ2-4	CSALFFGQGAVNIQYF
TRBV5-6	TRBJ1-2	CASSFRWEGYTF
TRBV21-1	TRBJ2-7	CASSKGGPF
TRBV18	TRBJ1-2	CASSPDTYGYTF
TRBV28	TRBJ1-2	CASSENSGRANYGYTF
TRBV3-1/TRBV3-2	TRBJ1-2	CASSQDRRGNYGYTF
TRBV4-1	TRBJ1-6	CASSPQGRNNSPLHF
TRBV10-1	TRBJ1-2	CASSESGTYGYTF
TRBV7-9	TRBJ1-6	CASHGGSSYNSPLHF
TRBV5-1	TRBJ2-2	CASSFSQGGGAGELFF
TRBV7-2	TRBJ2-7	CASAISGRVYEQYF
TRBV5-1	TRBJ1-1	CASSSTSTGLLNTEAFF
TRBV7-9	TRBJ1-4	CASSLANHRGDEKLFF
TRBV7-2	TRBJ1-3	CASSLGLGWNTIYF
TRBV3-1/TRBV3-2	TRBJ2-6	CASSQGLTGSGANVLTF
TRBV7-2	TRBJ2-7	CASSSDGSGQNRREQYF
TRBV27	TRBJ1-2	CASKRWGREDGYTF
TRBV7-8	TRBJ2-3	CASSLVYVAGATTPQYF
TRBV4-1	TRBJ2-7	CASSQEFTAPTRQYF
TRBV6-5	TRBJ1-5	CATTNTGGNQPQHF
TRBV6-2/TRBV6-3	TRBJ1-2	CASSYENRITSNYGYTF
TRBV10-3	TRBJ2-4	CAISASGTGNKKNIQYF
TRBV2	TRBJ2-5	CASSPVPSSGWGGETQYF
TRBV5-1	TRBJ1-2	CASSFVGGRGYTF
TRBV5-4	TRBJ2-5	CASSLRQGETQYF
TRBV18	TRBJ2-7	CASSPAGDEQYF
TRBV27	TRBJ2-6	CASSKPGLAGVSPGANVLTF
TRBV25-1	TRBJ2-5	CASSEWAALETQYF
TRBV6-2/TRBV6-3	TRBJ2-3	CASSLGTTSGRGSDTQYF
TRBV21-1	TRBJ2-3	CASSQQEDTQYF
TRBV12-3/TRBV12-4	TRBJ1-1	CASSLRVNTEAFF
TRBV27	TRBJ2-2	CASSSHRQNTGELFF
TRBV18	TRBJ2-7	CASSKGHLYEQYF
TRBV27	TRBJ2-3	CASTRLAGGADTQYF
TRBV4-1	TRBJ2-7	CASSQVSSGAYEQYF
TRBV6-5	TRBJ1-2	CASAGQGRGYGYTF
TRBV27	TRBJ1-5	CASSAFGANQPQHF
TRBV14	TRBJ2-1	CASRQALVAFEQFF
TRBV28	TRBJ2-7	CASSFSGADEQYF
TRBV6-2/TRBV6-3	TRBJ2-5	CASSYLPPGHSGETQYF
TRBV2	TRBJ2-1	CASSEAKPGYNEQFF
TRBV5-5	TRBJ2-1	CASSLEGAHNEQFF
TRBV27	TRBJ1-2	CASSLSAGWNYGYTF
TRBV10-2	TRBJ1-1	CASIKNTEAFF
TRBV5-5	TRBJ2-6	CASSEAVSGPSGANVLTF
TRBV3-1/TRBV3-2	TRBJ2-1	CASSATLAGGSEQFF
TRBV28	TRBJ2-7	CASSAPRTGAPEQYF
TRBV2	TRBJ2-1	CASGQGGRYEQFF
TRBV7-2	TRBJ2-1	CASSPGLAGNEQFF
TRBV5-1	TRBJ2-1	CASSLVLRGYSYNEQFF
TRBV3-1/TRBV3-2	TRBJ1-6	CASSLNSLNSPLHF
TRBV19	TRBJ1-1	CASSNPPGQGWTEAFF
TRBV6-1	TRBJ2-3	CASSETGGEITDTQYF
TRBV19	TRBJ1-6	CASSDRGNNSPLHF
TRBV12-5	TRBJ1-1	CASGRGGGNTEAFF
TRBV9	TRBJ1-6	CASSVDPGQGLPLHF
TRBV12-5	TRBJ2-3	CASGLQLGGGLDWTDTQYF